Each of the 4 T cell receptor beta chains below was sequenced from the same sample in a study of blood T cell repertoires in COVID-19. Sequencing used immunoSEQ multiplex PCR; TCRdb keeps in-frame clones, though not all of them. The sample contains around 90,000 clones, just over 85% of which appear only once. The sample comprised peripheral blood. These TCRs come from a man aged 45-65 years with COVID-19, enrolled during active disease.

V and J are TRBV5-5 and TRBJ1-2, with D possibly being TRBD1 (6 bases). The CDR3 runs to 12 residues. V was cut by 2 bases and J by 8 bases, with 10 bases left in between. CDR1 and CDR2 (germline): SGHKS, YYEKEE (reference sequence). CDR3 coding DNA: TGTGCCAGCAGCTTACAGGGAAGCGGCTACACCTTC. Protein sequence: CASSLQGSGYTF.

The chain recombines TRBV5-5 with TRBJ1-5, with 7 bases aligning to TRBD1. Unmatched junction bases numbered 10, after V lost 4 bases and J lost 0 bases. The CDR3 extends over 17 amino acids. CDR1 is SGHKS, CDR2 YYEKEE, per germline (reference sequence). The CDR3 loop is CASSMMTGSYSNQPQHF. The CDR3 nucleotides read TGTGCCAGCAGCATGATGACAGGGTCCTATAGCAATCAGCCCCAGCATTTT.

The rearrangement joins TRBV30 to TRBJ2-7, with 9 bases matching TRBD1. Germline values: CDR1 GTSNPN, CDR2 SVGIG (reference sequence). V lost 6 bases, J lost 7 bases, and 16 bases stayed unmatched. CDR3 length: 15 residues. CDR3 loop: CACLLRGTGFGEQYF. In DNA, the CDR3 is TGTGCCTGCCTTCTTCGCGGGACAGGGTTCGGAGAGCAGTACTTC.

The V gene is TRBV27, the J gene TRBJ1-6; possibly TRBD1 for D (5 bases). From germline, CDR1 is MNHEY and CDR2 SMNVEV (reference sequence). V lost 2 bases to trimming and J lost 9 bases, with 14 bases between them. The length of the CDR3 is 15 residues. CDR3 protein: CASSLLGVNGSPLHF. DNA of the CDR3: TGTGCCAGCAGTTTACTAGGGGTGAATGGTTCACCCCTCCACTTT.